Each of the 30 T cell receptor beta chains below was sequenced from the same sample in a study of response to subunit inactivated influenza vaccine. TCRdb fed the RT-PCR reads into MiXCR, producing one record per CDR3 protein. The sample shows about 780,000 distinct CDR3 sequences, about 18% of them seen only once. The sequencing here drew on PBMCs from blood, taken 4 to 6 days after vaccination. The receptors were gathered from a man between 45 and 60 years old who received an inactivated influenza vaccine.

The chain recombines TRBV7-9 with TRBJ2-3, with TRBD2 as a possible D gene (5 bases). Germline assignment: CDR1 SEHNR and CDR2 FQNEAQ (reference sequence). The V gene lost 7 bases and the J gene lost 4 bases, with 12 bases spanning the gap. The CDR3 sequence is 13 residues long. CDR3 region: CASTAVASDTQYF. CDR3 DNA: TGTGCCAGCACCGCCGTAGCGTCAGATACGCAGTATTTT.

The gene calls are TRBV20-1 and TRBJ2-5; TRBD1 agrees at 7 bases. The length of the CDR3 is 13 residues. Germline CDR1 and CDR2: DFQATT and SNEGSKA (reference sequence). After removal of 4 bases from V and 6 bases from J, the junction contained 8 bases not matched to a gene. The CDR3 protein is CSANRDRVQTQYF. CDR3 sequence (DNA): TGCAGTGCTAACCGAGACAGGGTGCAGACCCAGTACTTC.

The sample holds many counts of this clonotype. The genes are TRBV12-3 or TRBV12-4 and TRBJ2-2; 9 nucleotides agree with TRBD1. This CDR3 is built from 17 residues. The J segment lost 2 bases and the V segment lost 6 bases, leaving 10 bases of the junction unmatched. DNA for the CDR3: TGTGCCAGCAGCCATGGACCGGGACAGGGAAACACCGGGGAGCTGTTTTTT. The encoded protein is CASSHGPGQGNTGELFF.

In this sample, this clonotype turned up many times. The gene calls are TRBV29-1 and TRBJ1-1; 10 positions agree with TRBD1. This CDR3 spans 16 amino acids. Germline V gives CDR1 SQVTM, CDR2 ANQGSEA. The V gene end was trimmed by 7 bases and the J gene end by 6 bases; junction bases not matched to a gene: 17. CDR3 in amino acids: CSAVGSPGTGAPEAFF. The CDR3 DNA reads as TGCAGCGCTGTTGGTTCTCCCGGGACAGGGGCTCCTGAAGCTTTCTTT.

The chain employs TRBV12-3 or TRBV12-4 and TRBJ2-2; D may be TRBD1 (5 bases). This CDR3 contains 15 residues. V dropped 7 bases and J dropped 4 bases, with 16 bases sitting between them. Written as DNA, the CDR3 is TGTGCCAGCAAGACCAGGGCGGTGGGCACCGGGGAGCTGTTTTTT. It codes for CASKTRAVGTGELFF.

In the case of this clonotype: A much larger clone sits a single nucleotide away, making a read error possible. The rearrangement joins TRBV7-2 to TRBJ2-7; perhaps D is TRBD1 or TRBD2 (6 bases each). The germline V gene encodes CDR1 SGHTA and CDR2 FQGNSA. The V gene lost 5 bases and the J gene lost 6 bases, with 17 bases spanning the gap. The CDR3 contains 14 residues. The CDR3 region is CASSAQGTRSEQYF. The CDR3 region has the DNA TGTGCCAGCAGCGCTCAGGGGACTCGGAGCGAGCAGTACTTC.

The chain recombines TRBV6-1 with TRBJ1-1, with TRBD1 as a possible D gene (5 bases). Deletions cut 6 bases from V and 1 base from J, with 12 bases between. Germline V lookup: CDR1 MNHNS, CDR2 SASEGT. The CDR3 contains 14 residues. Here the CDR3 DNA reads TGTGCCAGCAGAAGGGACGGGACGAACACTGAAGCTTTCTTT. This encodes CASRRDGTNTEAFF.

V and J are TRBV4-1 and TRBJ2-2; possibly TRBD1 for D (5 bases). The CDR3 contains 16 residues. The V gene lost 0 bases and the J gene lost 7 bases, with 15 bases spanning the gap. Germline V gives CDR1 MGHRA, CDR2 YSYEKL. The CDR3 region has the DNA TGCGCCAGCAGCCAAGAAGACAGTCCAGGAGACGGGGAGCTGTTTTTT. Translated: CASSQEDSPGDGELFF.

V gene TRBV2 combines with J gene TRBJ2-1; 12 nucleotides line up with TRBD2. The ends lost 0 bases at V and 6 bases at J; junction bases unmatched: 21. CDR1 and CDR2 (germline): SNHLY, FYNNEI. The CDR3 runs to 22 residues. The DNA of the CDR3 is TGTGCCAGCAGTGAAGCGTTACCTACAACCATTCCGACTAGCGGGAGTAGCAATGAGCAGTTCTTC. It specifies CASSEALPTTIPTSGSSNEQFF.

This clonotype came up a few times. This chain joins TRBV11-2 and TRBJ2-1, with 7 bases matching TRBD1. CDR3 size: 15 residues. V lost 0 bases to trimming and J lost 8 bases; unmatched junction nucleotides: 7. CDR1 and CDR2 (germline): SGHAT, FQNNGV. The CDR3 nucleotides are TGTGCCAGCAGCTTAGATCAAGGGGGCTGGGATGAGCAGTTCTTC. Translating it yields CASSLDQGGWDEQFF.

This clonotype has only a few counts. The rearrangement uses TRBV28 and TRBJ1-5; TRBD1 matches at 7 bases. The germline gives CDR1 MDHEN, CDR2 SYDVKM. This CDR3 is built from 15 residues. V dropped 2 bases and J dropped 11; count of bases not matched to a gene: 12. The CDR3 DNA reads as TGTGCCAGCAGTTTAGGAGGGGGCATAGGGTTGACCCAGCATTTT. It encodes CASSLGGGIGLTQHF.

This clonotype turned up a few times. The genes are TRBV7-6 and TRBJ2-3, with unresolved D. The CDR3 has 16 amino acids. Per the germline V gene, CDR1 is SGHVS and CDR2 is FNYEAQ. The germline V and J ends were trimmed by 1 base and 6 bases, with 17 bases remaining between them. The CDR3 is CASSLGTARTHDTQYF. The CDR3 DNA reads TGTGCCAGCAGCTTAGGGACGGCACGCACCCACGATACGCAGTATTTT.

This clonotype has a count of ten or more. V is TRBV29-1 and J is TRBJ2-1; 13 positions match TRBD2. The germline CDR1 and CDR2 sequences are SQVTM and ANQGSEA. After removal of 6 bases from V and 7 bases from J, the junction contained 3 bases not matched to a gene. The CDR3 contains 13 residues. In DNA, the CDR3 is TGCAGCGTCCGGACTAGCGGGAGAAATGAGCAGTTCTTC. Protein product: CSVRTSGRNEQFF.

This clonotype was found a few times. This rearrangement joins TRBV20-1 to TRBJ2-1; 8 positions agree with TRBD2. CDR1 is DFQATT, CDR2 SNEGSKA, per germline (reference sequence). J lost 8 bases, V lost 6 bases, and 30 bases had no gene match. CDR3 size: 20 residues. In DNA form, the CDR3 reads TGCAGTGCACACACACCTCGGGGGTTGGGGACTAGTCTCGTTATCGATGAGCAGTTCTTC. Protein: CSAHTPRGLGTSLVIDEQFF.

This clonotype was detected only a few times. This chain connects TRBV14 to TRBJ2-5; 7 bases line up with TRBD1. Germline V gene lookup returns CDR1 SGHDN and CDR2 FVKESK. CDR3 size: 14 residues. Trimming took 1 base from V and 5 from J; bases not matched to a gene: 4. The CDR3 is CASSQAVRGETQYF. As DNA, the CDR3 is TGTGCCAGCAGCCAAGCGGTCAGGGGGGAGACCCAGTACTTC.

The V call is TRBV6-1, the J call TRBJ1-6; no reliable D call. This CDR3 contains 13 residues. Trimming took off 3 bases at V and 6 bases at J, with 6 bases between the two ends. Germline CDR1 and CDR2: MNHNS and SASEGT. The CDR3 coding sequence is TGTGCCAGCAGTGATCAGATTAATTCACCCCTCCACTTT. Translated: CASSDQINSPLHF.

The chain couples TRBV4-1 to TRBJ1-6; no clear D. Trimming pared 0 bases from V and 9 bases from J, leaving 12 bases between. The CDR3 extends over 15 amino acids. CDR1 and CDR2 (germline): MGHRA, YSYEKL. The CDR3 DNA reads TGCGCCAGCAGCCAAGATCACTCGGGGATTTCACCCCTCCACTTT. Translation gives CASSQDHSGISPLHF.

In its sample, this clonotype was seen a few times. The V and J genes are TRBV5-1 and TRBJ2-2; D is uncertain. Germline V gene data show CDR1 as SGHRS and CDR2 as YFSETQ. The CDR3 length is 14 residues. The germline V and J ends were trimmed by 5 bases and 2 bases, with 10 bases remaining between them. The CDR3 nucleotides read TGCGCCAGCAGAACCCGAGTAAACACCGGGGAGCTGTTTTTT. Translation: CASRTRVNTGELFF.

This clonotype was seen only a few times. This rearrangement joins TRBV6-5 to TRBJ2-1, with 10 bases aligning to TRBD2. Germline V gene lookup returns CDR1 MNHEY and CDR2 SVGAGI. The V segment lost 2 bases and the J segment 5 bases; nucleotides outside the gene matches: 3. This CDR3 contains 15 residues. In nucleotides, the CDR3 is TGTGCCAGCAGTTACACTAGCGGGGTAGACAATGAGCAGTTCTTC. This sequence encodes CASSYTSGVDNEQFF.

This clonotype was found many times. This chain uses TRBV15 with TRBJ2-1; tentative D call: TRBD1 (5 bases). Trimming removed 0 bases from V and 4 bases from J, with 10 bases in between. The CDR3 covers 15 residues. Germline V gene sequence: CDR1 LNHNV, CDR2 YYDKDF (reference sequence). This CDR3 reads CATSRDLGLYNEQFF. CDR3 bases: TGTGCCACCAGCAGAGATTTGGGGCTTTACAATGAGCAGTTCTTC.

This clonotype has a handful of counts. The J gene is TRBJ1-1, the V gene TRBV20-1; TRBD1 aligns across 9 bases. The V segment lost 0 bases and the J segment 5 bases; nucleotides outside the gene matches: 4. Germline V lookup: CDR1 DFQATT, CDR2 SNEGSKA (reference sequence). CDR3 length: 14 amino acids. The CDR3 DNA reads as TGCAGTGCTAGAGATCTGACAGGGGGGACTGAAGCTTTCTTT. This sequence encodes CSARDLTGGTEAFF.

This clonotype has only a few counts. The chain joins TRBV6-1 to TRBJ1-5; D is perhaps TRBD1 (5 bases). CDR3 length equals 13 residues. Between the trimmed V and J ends, which lost 6 bases and 5 bases, there was a span of 11 bases. CDR1 and CDR2 (germline): MNHNS, SASEGT. DNA for the CDR3: TGTGCCAGCAGACTAGCCAGGGATCAGCCCCAGCATTTT. It encodes CASRLARDQPQHF.

V gene TRBV11-2 combines with J gene TRBJ2-1, with 14 bases identical to TRBD2. This CDR3 is 20 amino acids long. Unmatched junction bases numbered 14, after V lost 5 bases and J lost 2 bases. Germline values: CDR1 SGHAT, CDR2 FQNNGV. The CDR3 sequence: CASSRTTSGRAEGAYNEQFF. The CDR3 coding sequence is TGTGCCAGCAGCCGAACGACTAGCGGGAGGGCCGAGGGGGCCTACAATGAGCAGTTCTTC.

The chain is built from TRBV7-9 and TRBJ2-5; 7 nucleotides line up with TRBD2. Trimming removed 2 bases from V and 0 bases from J; junction bases left unmatched: 3. The CDR3 is 15 amino acids. Per the germline V gene, CDR1 is SEHNR and CDR2 is FQNEAQ (reference sequence). CDR3 in DNA: TGTGCCAGCAGCTTAACTAGCGCGAACCAAGAGACCCAGTACTTC. Translation: CASSLTSANQETQYF.

The CDR3 sequence is CASTPGGGSSSGANVLTF. The CDR3 bases are TGCGCCAGCACCCCGGGGGGGGGCTCTTCCTCTGGGGCCAACGTCCTGACTTTC. This rearrangement joins TRBV5-1 to TRBJ2-6; 8 positions agree with TRBD2. V was clipped by 6 bases and J by 0 bases; unmatched bases: 11. The CDR3 is 18 amino acids. The germline gives CDR1 SGHRS, CDR2 YFSETQ.

The chain recombines TRBV5-1 with TRBJ1-2; 8 nucleotides agree with TRBD1. Per germline, CDR1 SGHRS and CDR2 YFSETQ. The CDR3 covers 14 residues. Unmatched junction bases numbered 9, after V lost 4 bases and J lost 7 bases. In DNA form, the CDR3 reads TGCGCCAGCAGCAGAAACCAGGACAGGGCTGGCTACACCTTC. Its translation is CASSRNQDRAGYTF.

The chain recombines TRBV10-3 with TRBJ1-2; D unresolved. Germline V gives CDR1 ENHRY, CDR2 SYGVKD. The CDR3 is made up of 14 amino acids. Trimming took off 0 bases at V and 4 bases at J, with 9 bases between the two ends. The CDR3 nucleotides are TGTGCCATCAGTGAGTCACCAGAGACCTATGGCTACACCTTC. Translated, it gives CAISESPETYGYTF.

The chain uses TRBV12-3 or TRBV12-4 and TRBJ2-5; TRBD2 matches 12 bases. The trim removed 4 bases at V and 1 base at J, leaving 4 bases unmatched. The CDR3 runs to 16 residues. CDR3 protein: CASSWLAGGGQETQYF. The CDR3 DNA sequence: TGTGCCAGCAGTTGGCTAGCGGGAGGGGGCCAAGAGACCCAGTACTTC.

The sample holds a few counts of this clonotype. This chain connects TRBV2 to TRBJ1-2, with TRBD1 matching 9 bases. The CDR3 has 17 amino acids. After removal of 6 bases from V and 0 bases from J, the junction contained 11 bases not matched to a gene. In germline, CDR1 is SNHLY, CDR2 FYNNEI. CDR3 coding DNA: TGTGCCAGCAGAGATCCCGGGGACAGGGTAGCTAACTATGGCTACACCTTC. It encodes CASRDPGDRVANYGYTF.

This clonotype was observed many times. The chain uses TRBV20-1 and TRBJ2-1; 7 bases fit TRBD1. The CDR3 spans 15 residues. Per germline, CDR1 DFQATT and CDR2 SNEGSKA (reference sequence). V shed 0 bases, J shed 1 base, and the junction held 3 bases outside the gene matches. This chain's CDR3 is CSAREVTGSYNEQFF. CDR3 DNA: TGCAGTGCTAGAGAGGTGACAGGGTCCTACAATGAGCAGTTCTTC.